The rows below give T cell receptor beta chains drawn from one sample of a study of CD8 T cells in Susac syndrome. TCRdb passed the immunoSEQ multiplex PCR reads through MiXCR, listing each CDR3 protein once. This sample has some 300,000 distinct CDR3 sequences, with approximately 85% found just once. The sequenced sample consisted of CD8+ T cells from PBMCs. The receptors come from a human donor with multiple sclerosis. The CDR3 runs from the conserved cysteine through the conserved F or W. The D gene is left open where the match is weak. Not every row has a clone size; where given, it reads once, few, many or a size class.

V: TRBV27
size: few
D: TRBD2
J: TRBJ2-1
DNA: TGTGCCAGTAGTTCCGGGACTAGCGGCTACAATGAGCAGTTCTTC
CDR3: CASSSGTSGYNEQFF

V: TRBV27
size: .
D: TRBD1
J: TRBJ1-1
DNA: TGTGCCAGCAGTCCTACCAGGGGGGCCACTGAAGCTTTCTTT
CDR3: CASSPTRGATEAFF

V: TRBV20-1
size: .
D: .
J: TRBJ2-2
DNA: TGCAGTGCTAGAGATCGAGAACTCGTCCTTCACACCGGGGAGCTGTTTTTT
CDR3: CSARDRELVLHTGELFF

V: TRBV5-6
size: .
D: .
J: TRBJ1-2
DNA: TGTGCCAGCAGCTTATGGGCAGGGTATACACGTGGCTACACCTTC
CDR3: CASSLWAGYTRGYTF

V: TRBV10-1
size: once
D: .
J: TRBJ2-3
DNA: TGCGCCAGCAGTGAGGGGAGGAATGGAGATACGCAGTATTTT
CDR3: CASSEGRNGDTQYF

V: TRBV20-1
size: .
D: .
J: TRBJ1-5
DNA: TGCAGTGCTAGAGAGCGTTATAGCAATCAGCCCCAGCATTTT
CDR3: CSARERYSNQPQHF

V: TRBV20-1
size: .
D: TRBD2
J: TRBJ2-1
DNA: TGCAGTGCTAGAGATGAGACTAGCGGGACTTACAATGAGCAGTTCTTC
CDR3: CSARDETSGTYNEQFF

V: TRBV18
size: .
D: .
J: TRBJ1-1
DNA: TGTGCCAGCTCACCAGGGGGCGGGTGGAACACTGAAGCTTTCTTT
CDR3: CASSPGGGWNTEAFF

V: TRBV9
size: .
D: .
J: TRBJ2-7
DNA: TGTGCCAGCAGCGTAGAGGCTAGCAGTTCCTACGAGCAGTACTTC
CDR3: CASSVEASSSYEQYF

V: TRBV6-1
size: many
D: .
J: TRBJ2-6
DNA: TGTGCCAGCCAGCAAGTCTCTGGGGCCAACGTCCTGACTTTC
CDR3: CASQQVSGANVLTF

V: TRBV5-6
size: .
D: .
J: TRBJ1-5
DNA: TGTGCCAGCAGCTTGGCCGGGGGCTCAGGTCAGCCCCAGCATTTT
CDR3: CASSLAGGSGQPQHF

V: TRBV3-1
size: .
D: TRBD2
J: TRBJ2-7
DNA: TGTGCCAGCAGCGACCGCACTAGCGGGGGCTACGAGCAGTACTTC
CDR3: CASSDRTSGGYEQYF

V: TRBV20-1
size: .
D: .
J: TRBJ1-3
DNA: TGCAGTGCTTTCCGCGGAAACACCATATATTTT
CDR3: CSAFRGNTIYF

V: TRBV19
size: .
D: TRBD2
J: TRBJ2-1
DNA: TGTGCCAGTAGTATAGGACTAGCGGGAGGGCCGCACAATGAGCAGTTCTTC
CDR3: CASSIGLAGGPHNEQFF

V: TRBV27
size: .
D: TRBD1
J: TRBJ2-7
DNA: TGTGCCAGCGCTCCGCAGACAGGGGGCGTTGCGGGCCACACCTACGAGCAGTACTTC
CDR3: CASAPQTGGVAGHTYEQYF

V: TRBV12-2
size: .
D: .
J: TRBJ2-1
DNA: TGTGCAAGTCGCTTAGAGGTGAGGGGGCAGTTCTTC
CDR3: CASRLEVRGQFF

V: TRBV10-3
size: .
D: .
J: TRBJ1-2
DNA: TGTGCCATCAGTGAGGGGGACACCCTGATCGAAAACTATGGCTACACCTTC
CDR3: CAISEGDTLIENYGYTF

V: TRBV27
size: .
D: .
J: TRBJ2-1
DNA: TGTGCCAGCGGGGGCGACTACTCCTACAATGAGCAGTTCTTC
CDR3: CASGGDYSYNEQFF

V: TRBV6-5
size: .
D: TRBD1
J: TRBJ2-1
DNA: TGTGCCAGCAGTTACTCGAGCTCCGAACAGGGGCCCAATGAGCAGTTCTTC
CDR3: CASSYSSSEQGPNEQFF

V: TRBV10-3
size: .
D: .
J: TRBJ1-1
DNA: TGTGCCATCAGTAGGGGGTACACTGAAGCTTTCTTT
CDR3: CAISRGYTEAFF

V: TRBV4-2
size: .
D: TRBD1
J: TRBJ1-5
DNA: TGTGCCAGCAGCCTCGGACAGGCTAGCAATCAGCCCCAGCATTTT
CDR3: CASSLGQASNQPQHF

V: TRBV4-3
size: .
D: .
J: TRBJ2-7
DNA: TGCGCCAGCAGCCAAGTCGGCGACACCTACGAGCAGTACTTC
CDR3: CASSQVGDTYEQYF

V: TRBV19
size: once
D: .
J: TRBJ2-5
DNA: TGTGCCAGTAGTATAGATGTATTCTCGGACCAAGAGACCCAGTACTTC
CDR3: CASSIDVFSDQETQYF

V: TRBV29-1
size: .
D: TRBD1
J: TRBJ2-1
DNA: TGCAGCGTGGGAGGGACAGGGGCCTACAATGAGCAGTTCTTC
CDR3: CSVGGTGAYNEQFF

V: TRBV27
size: .
D: TRBD1
J: TRBJ2-1
DNA: TGTGCCAGCTGGACAGGGGGCGCATTTCGGTTGAATGAGCAGTTCTTC
CDR3: CASWTGGAFRLNEQFF

V: TRBV6-2/TRBV6-3
size: .
D: .
J: TRBJ1-5
DNA: TGTGCCAGCAGTTACCTGGGGGGACCTACTCAGCCCCAGCATTTT
CDR3: CASSYLGGPTQPQHF

V: TRBV2
size: .
D: TRBD1
J: TRBJ2-1
DNA: TGTGCCAGCAAGTGGCCAGGGGGCGCCTACAATGAGCAGTTCTTC
CDR3: CASKWPGGAYNEQFF

V: TRBV13
size: few
D: TRBD2
J: TRBJ2-3
DNA: TGTGCCAGCAGCCGGGGGGGGACTAACACAGATACGCAGTATTTT
CDR3: CASSRGGTNTDTQYF